This is a list of T cell receptor beta chains from one sample in a study of vaccination effects on CD4 cells after COVID-19. The protocol was immunoSEQ multiplex PCR, while the TCRdb copy is restricted to in-frame clones and leaves out a portion. This repertoire shows under 65,000 clones, roughly 80% found once; its top ten account for 2.4%. No antigen has been identified for these receptors. This sample comprised CD4+ T cells from PBMCs cultured with HCoV-229E spike peptides, obtained before COVID-19 vaccination. The receptors originated from a human donor who received a COVID-19 vaccine. The conserved cysteine and the conserved F or W are not part of the CDR3 here. Fields, in order: V gene, J gene, CDR3 protein.

>TRBV5-1|TRBJ2-3
ASSFSDLDTQY
>TRBV4-1|TRBJ2-3
ASSQPGTSGVGDTQY
>TRBV5-1|TRBJ2-1
ASSFTGGVVGEQF
>TRBV18|TRBJ1-1
ASSPGQEGAEAF
>TRBV5-8|TRBJ1-2
ASSSGGVRNYGYT
>TRBV6-5|TRBJ1-3
ASSLFRNSGNTIY
>TRBV5-1|TRBJ2-5
ASSSLAGETQY
>TRBV2|TRBJ1-6
ASSEDGGWGSPLH
>TRBV7-3|TRBJ2-5
ASSFGPAQGETQY
>TRBV5-6|TRBJ2-4
ASSSGLLLAKNIQY
>TRBV18|TRBJ2-5
ASSARQETQY
>TRBV19|TRBJ1-1
ASSIASGGGRTEAF
>TRBV3-1/TRBV3-2|TRBJ2-1
ASGESSYNEQF
>TRBV6-5|TRBJ1-1
ATTGPNTEAF
>TRBV10-1|TRBJ2-2
ASSESGGNTGELF
>TRBV5-1|TRBJ2-2
ASSSGTGTVMAGELF
>TRBV2|TRBJ1-1
ASSITGQSEAF
>TRBV6-5|TRBJ1-3
ASSYRDRGNTIY
>TRBV5-8|TRBJ1-2
ASSLVRGTVYGYT
>TRBV7-9|TRBJ2-3
ASSPKRGGGSTDTQY
>TRBV5-1|TRBJ1-3
ASSLTQGALGGNTIY
>TRBV7-3|TRBJ1-2
ASSNYGTGPFT
>TRBV7-2|TRBJ1-5
ASSLGAVSNQPQH
>TRBV11-2|TRBJ2-5
ASSSDRGRGRETQY
>TRBV13|TRBJ2-3
ASSSVPSGGAGTDTQY
>TRBV5-1|TRBJ2-2
ASSLPPRGAGELF
>TRBV18|TRBJ2-3
ASSQLAGDTDTQY
>TRBV28|TRBJ2-2
ASSLRDMDTGELF
>TRBV5-8|TRBJ2-3
ASSLKDSTDTQY
>TRBV7-3|TRBJ1-1
ASSLTGAGGTEAF
>TRBV28|TRBJ1-2
ASINGGTTNYGYT
>TRBV18|TRBJ1-4
ASSPQGLAEKLF
>TRBV28|TRBJ2-2
ASSLKGTGTGELF
>TRBV5-8|TRBJ2-5
ASPDLPGLAPETQY
>TRBV6-5|TRBJ1-2
ASSYSVLIEGAGYT
>TRBV18|TRBJ1-2
ASSPTKGQGSYGYT
>TRBV9|TRBJ2-5
ASSVGLAVGEETQY
>TRBV6-4|TRBJ2-3
ASSRTSIPTDTQY
>TRBV5-1|TRBJ2-5
ASSLLEETQY
>TRBV29-1|TRBJ2-3
SVEGMRTGGADTQY
>TRBV7-9|TRBJ2-5
ASSGGTGDGSETQY
>TRBV9|TRBJ1-1
ASSVRVEDRAF
>TRBV29-1|TRBJ2-5
SAGQETQY
>TRBV6-5|TRBJ2-2
ASSYGTVGTGELF
>TRBV6-5|TRBJ1-2
ASSREEVDGYT
>TRBV6-5|TRBJ2-1
ASSYSGWGVQF
>TRBV29-1|TRBJ1-3
SVAISGTYSGNTIY